The clone carrying this TCR beta chain has just a few counts. Between the trimmed V and J ends, which lost 0 bases and 2 bases, there was a span of 13 bases. The CDR3 loop spans 16 amino acids. As it was prepared, the TCRbeta library received unique molecular identifiers. One entry per CDR3 protein, called by TCRdb with MiXCR from the PCR reads. Here the sample spans fewer than 250,000 distinct CDR3 sequences, 8.2% being singletons. The data stem from a study of T-cell reconstitution after alpha-beta-depleted transplantation in children. The rearrangement joins TRBV12-3 or TRBV12-4 to TRBJ2-5; D is unclear. This receptor was taken from a male patient younger than 18 who had a stem cell transplant for acute lymphoblastic leukemia, so the T cells may come from the graft donor. The sample was PBMCs, mostly from graft donor cells, taken 180 days after TCRalphabeta/CD19-depleted stem cell transplant. In nucleotides, the CDR3 is TGTGCCAGCAGTTTAGCGCGGAGTCATCGTCAAGAGACCCAGTACTTC. Translated: CASSLARSHRQETQYF.